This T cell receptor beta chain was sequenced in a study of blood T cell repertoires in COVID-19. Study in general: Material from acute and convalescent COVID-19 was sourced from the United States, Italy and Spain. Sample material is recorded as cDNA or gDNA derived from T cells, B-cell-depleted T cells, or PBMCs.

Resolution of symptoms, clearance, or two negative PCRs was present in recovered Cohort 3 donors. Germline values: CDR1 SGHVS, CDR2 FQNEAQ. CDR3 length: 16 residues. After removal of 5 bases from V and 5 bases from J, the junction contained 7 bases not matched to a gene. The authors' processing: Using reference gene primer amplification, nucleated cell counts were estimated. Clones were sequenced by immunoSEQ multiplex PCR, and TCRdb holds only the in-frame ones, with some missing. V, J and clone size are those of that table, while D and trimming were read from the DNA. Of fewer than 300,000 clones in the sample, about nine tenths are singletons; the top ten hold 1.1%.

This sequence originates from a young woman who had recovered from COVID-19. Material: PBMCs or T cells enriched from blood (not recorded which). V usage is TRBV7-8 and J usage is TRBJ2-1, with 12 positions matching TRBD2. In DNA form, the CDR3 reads TGTGCCAGCAGCATATGGACTAGCGGGAAGGACAATGAGCAGTTCTTC. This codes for CASSIWTSGKDNEQFF.